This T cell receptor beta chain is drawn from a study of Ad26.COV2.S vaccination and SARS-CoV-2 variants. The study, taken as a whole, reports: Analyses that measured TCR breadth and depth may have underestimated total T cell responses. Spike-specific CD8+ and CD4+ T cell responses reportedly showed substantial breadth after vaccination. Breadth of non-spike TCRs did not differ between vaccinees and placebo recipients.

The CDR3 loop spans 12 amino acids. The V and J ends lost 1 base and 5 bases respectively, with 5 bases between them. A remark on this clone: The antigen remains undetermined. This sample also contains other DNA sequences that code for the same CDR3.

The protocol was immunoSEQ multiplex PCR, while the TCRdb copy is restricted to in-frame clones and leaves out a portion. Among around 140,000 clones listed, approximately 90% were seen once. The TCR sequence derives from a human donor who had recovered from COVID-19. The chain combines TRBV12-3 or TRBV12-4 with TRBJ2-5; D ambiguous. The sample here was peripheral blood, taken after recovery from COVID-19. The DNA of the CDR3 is TGTGCCAGCAGTTTAGGGCCCGAGACCCAGTACTTC. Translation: CASSLGPETQYF.